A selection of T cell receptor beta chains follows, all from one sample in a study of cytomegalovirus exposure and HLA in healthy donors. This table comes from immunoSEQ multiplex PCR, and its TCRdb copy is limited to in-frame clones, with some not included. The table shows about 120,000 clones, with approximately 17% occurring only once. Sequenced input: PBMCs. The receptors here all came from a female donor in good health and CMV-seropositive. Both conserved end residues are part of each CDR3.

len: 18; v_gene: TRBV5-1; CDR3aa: CASSLRGRASGIPGELFF
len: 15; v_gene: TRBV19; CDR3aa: CASSIQGQGIKKLFF
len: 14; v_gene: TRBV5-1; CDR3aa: CASSFGAGDYEQYF
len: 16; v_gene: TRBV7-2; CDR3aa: CASSLAPRTGITEAFF
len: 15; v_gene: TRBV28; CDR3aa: CASSFSTGGLGGYTF
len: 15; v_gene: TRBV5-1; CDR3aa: CASSRTSGSYVELFF
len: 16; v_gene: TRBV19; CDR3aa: CASAAGPGTANYGYTF
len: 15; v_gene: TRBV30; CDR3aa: CAWSVAGGSYNEQFF
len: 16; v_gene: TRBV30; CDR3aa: CAWRAGPGTGAYEQYF
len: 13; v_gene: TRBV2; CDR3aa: CASGSDSNQPQHF
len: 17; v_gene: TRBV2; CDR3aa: CASIRGGTGDANYGYTF
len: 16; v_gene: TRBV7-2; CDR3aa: CASSTKLAGALYEQYF
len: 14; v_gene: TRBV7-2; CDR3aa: CASSLVNTNYGYTF
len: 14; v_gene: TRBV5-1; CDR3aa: CASRGQGASYEQYF
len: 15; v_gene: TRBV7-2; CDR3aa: CASAGGTYSNQPQHF
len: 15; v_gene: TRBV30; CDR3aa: CAWSVGGWESEKLFF
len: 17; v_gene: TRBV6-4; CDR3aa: CASSDREDREGNQPQHF
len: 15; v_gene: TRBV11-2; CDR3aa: CASSLRGDSRYEQYF
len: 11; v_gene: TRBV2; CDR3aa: CASRPLGEQYF
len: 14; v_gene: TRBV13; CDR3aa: CASSIGRGLPGYTF
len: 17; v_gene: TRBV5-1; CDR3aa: CASSLAGGGGPFYEQYF
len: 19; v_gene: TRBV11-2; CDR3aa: CASSLEGTAGVSGANVLTF